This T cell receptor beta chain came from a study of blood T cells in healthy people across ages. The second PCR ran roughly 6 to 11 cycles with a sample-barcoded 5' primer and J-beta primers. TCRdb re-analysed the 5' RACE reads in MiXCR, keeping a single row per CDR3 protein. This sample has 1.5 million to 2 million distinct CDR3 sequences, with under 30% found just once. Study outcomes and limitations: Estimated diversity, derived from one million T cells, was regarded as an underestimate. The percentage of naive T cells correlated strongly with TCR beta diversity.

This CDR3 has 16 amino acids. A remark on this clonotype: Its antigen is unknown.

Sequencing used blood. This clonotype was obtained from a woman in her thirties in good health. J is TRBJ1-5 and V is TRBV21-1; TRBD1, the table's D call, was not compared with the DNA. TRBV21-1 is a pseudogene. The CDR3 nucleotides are TGTGCCAGCAGCAAAGCGCGGAGAGGGAGCAATCAGCCCCAGCATTTT. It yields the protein CASSKARRGSNQPQHF.